Given below is one T cell receptor (beta chain) in context. The sample originates from a study of patients and donors after allogeneic stem cell transplantation. The CDR3 consists of 12 residues. Germline V gene sequence: CDR1 SNHLY, CDR2 FYNNEI. TCRdb reanalysed the RT-PCR reads using MiXCR and keeps one entry per CDR3 protein. The sample contains about 40,000 distinct CDR3 sequences, 25% to 35% of which appear only once. This chain joins TRBV2 and TRBJ2-3, with D possibly being TRBD2 (5 bases). This TCR was sampled from a human donor who was either an allogeneic HSCT recipient or a stem cell or donor lymphocyte infusion donor (not recorded which). It is not recorded whose cells these are; they may come from a transplant donor. The sequenced sample was blood, either unsorted or a sorted T cell fraction (not recorded which). This chain's CDR3 is CALASAADTQYF. In nucleotides, the CDR3 is TGTGCTCTAGCTTCGGCGGCAGATACGCAGTATTTT.